These 31 T cell receptor beta chains were all obtained from the same sample, sequenced in a study of blood T cell repertoires in COVID-19. Only in-frame clones appear in the TCRdb table, and some are missing; sequencing was by immunoSEQ multiplex PCR. The data hold some 230,000 clones, with 75% to 90% observed a single time. Sequenced sample: peripheral blood. Receptor source: an elderly woman with COVID-19, enrolled during active disease.

A few counts support this clone. V usage is TRBV7-2 and J usage is TRBJ2-7; 7 bases align to TRBD1. The germline V gene encodes CDR1 SGHTA and CDR2 FQGNSA. The CDR3 runs to 14 residues. V lost 5 bases to trimming and J lost 0 bases; unmatched junction nucleotides: 4. This CDR3 is CASSENRGSYEQYF. Here the CDR3 DNA reads TGTGCCAGCAGCGAAAACAGGGGCTCCTACGAGCAGTACTTC. Filled out from reference TRBV7-2 and TRBJ2-7, the complete variable domain reads GAGVSQSPSNKVTEKGKDVELRCDPISGHTALYWYRQSLGQGLEFLIYFQGNSAPDKSGLPSDRFSAERTGGSVSTLTIQRTQQEDSAVYLCASSENRGSYEQYFGPGTRLTVT.

This clone has a handful of counts. This sequence joins TRBV23-1 and TRBJ1-1, with TRBD1 matching 10 bases. TRBV23-1 is designated an ORF whose function remains uncertain. The CDR3 runs to 19 residues. V gave up 3 bases and J gave up 5 bases; unmatched junction bases: 18. The CDR3 loop reads CASSQPDPRRQGARTEAFF. CDR3 coding DNA: TGCGCCAGCAGTCAGCCTGACCCCCGTAGACAGGGGGCGCGGACTGAAGCTTTCTTT.

The chain carries TRBV9 and TRBJ2-1; tentative D call: TRBD2 (6 bases). V was shortened by 4 bases and J by 4 bases, with 15 bases between the two germline ends. CDR3 length equals 15 residues. Germline lookup yields CDR1 SGDLS and CDR2 YYNGEE. CDR3 coding DNA: TGTGCCAGCAGCTCAGACGGGGGTTCGTACAATGAGCAGTTCTTC. Protein: CASSSDGGSYNEQFF.

The chain uses TRBV13 and TRBJ2-5; D is uncertain. Germline V gene sequence: CDR1 PRHDT, CDR2 FYEKMQ (reference sequence). V was clipped by 3 bases and J by 2 bases, with 7 bases between them. The CDR3 has 13 residues. The CDR3 region is CASSLSGQETQYF. CDR3 DNA: TGTGCCAGCAGCTTGTCCGGTCAAGAGACCCAGTACTTC.

A few counts support this clone. CDR3 protein: CASSLGLNTEAFF. For the CDR3, the DNA is TGTGCCAGCAGCTTAGGGCTGAACACTGAAGCTTTCTTT. The V gene is TRBV11-2, the J gene TRBJ1-1, with unresolved D. The germline V gene encodes CDR1 SGHAT and CDR2 FQNNGV. This CDR3 contains 13 residues. Trimming removed 1 base from V and 0 bases from J, with 3 bases in between.

This rearrangement joins TRBV28 to TRBJ1-1; 12 nucleotides align to TRBD1. V trimming: 3 bases; J trimming: 7 bases; junction bases outside the gene matches: 6. This CDR3 is built from 15 residues. Germline CDR1 reads MDHEN; CDR2 reads SYDVKM. The CDR3 bases are TGTGCCAGCAGTTTTCCGGGGACAGGGGGCTTTGAAGCTTTCTTT. Translation: CASSFPGTGGFEAFF.

The gene calls are TRBV14 and TRBJ1-2, with D unresolved. Germline CDR1 reads SGHDN; CDR2 reads FVKESK. This CDR3 spans 14 amino acids. Trimming pared 1 base from V and 4 bases from J, leaving 10 bases between. This CDR3 reads CASSQVLSSYGYTF. In nucleotides, the CDR3 is TGTGCCAGCAGCCAAGTACTCTCCTCCTATGGCTACACCTTC.

This chain uses TRBV28 with TRBJ2-1; 12 nucleotides line up with TRBD2. V lost 8 bases and J lost 6; bases outside the gene matches: 5. In germline, CDR1 is MDHEN, CDR2 SYDVKM. The CDR3 is 14 amino acids. The CDR3 sequence: CASLGLAGSNEQFF. The CDR3 DNA reads TGTGCCAGCCTCGGACTAGCGGGAAGCAATGAGCAGTTCTTC.

This clone was seen a single time. This rearrangement joins TRBV3-1 (or the pseudogene TRBV3-2) to TRBJ2-5, with D possibly being TRBD1 (5 bases). V shed 0 bases and J shed 6 bases, with 14 bases lying between them. Germline assignment: CDR1 LGHDT and CDR2 YNNKEL (reference sequence). This CDR3 comprises 15 residues. The DNA of the CDR3 is TGTGCCAGCAGCCAAGATTTAAGGGGCGGCAAGACCCAGTACTTC. This codes for CASSQDLRGGKTQYF.

This chain connects TRBV18 to TRBJ1-1; maybe TRBD1 (5 bases). The CDR3 has 13 residues. Per germline, CDR1 KGHSH and CDR2 LQKENI. Trimming shortened V by 2 bases and J by 11 bases, and 15 bases separated the two germline ends. The CDR3 loop is CASSPGLRVLAFF. The CDR3 DNA reads TGTGCCAGCTCACCAGGGCTCAGGGTTCTTGCTTTCTTT.

V gene TRBV6-5 combines with J gene TRBJ1-1; D might be TRBD1 (5 bases). Germline V gives CDR1 MNHEY, CDR2 SVGAGI. Trimming shortened V by 4 bases and J by 7 bases, and 13 bases separated the two germline ends. The CDR3 is 13 residues long. For the CDR3, the DNA is TGTGCCAGCAGTTCACGACAGAATATTGAAGCTTTCTTT. Encoded protein: CASSSRQNIEAFF.

Turning to this clone: Other DNA sequences within the sample encode an identical CDR3. The V and J genes are TRBV5-1 and TRBJ2-5; TRBD2 aligns across 11 bases. Germline V lookup: CDR1 SGHRS, CDR2 YFSETQ. This CDR3 is 13 amino acids long. V gave up 4 bases and J gave up 4 bases; unmatched junction bases: 0. The CDR3 loop reads CASSLAGGETQYF. CDR3 sequence (DNA): TGCGCCAGCAGCCTAGCGGGAGGAGAGACCCAGTACTTC.

The chain recombines TRBV12-3 or TRBV12-4 with TRBJ2-1; D might be TRBD1 (6 bases). This CDR3 has 12 amino acids. V was trimmed by 5 bases and J by 7 bases, leaving 9 bases between them. CDR3 in amino acids: CASSQGGNEQFF. The CDR3 bases are TGTGCCAGCAGTCAAGGGGGAAATGAGCAGTTCTTC.

This chain uses TRBV29-1 with TRBJ2-3, with 9 bases identical to TRBD1. Germline values: CDR1 SQVTM, CDR2 ANQGSEA. The CDR3 loop spans 14 amino acids. Losses at the gene ends were 6 bases for V and 3 bases for J; bases not matched to a gene: 7. The CDR3 reads CSVITGGATDTQYF. In DNA form, the CDR3 reads TGCAGCGTCATAACAGGGGGCGCAACAGATACGCAGTATTTT.

Only one count was recorded for this clone. This chain connects TRBV5-1 to TRBJ1-2; D gene uncertain. Germline V lookup: CDR1 SGHRS, CDR2 YFSETQ. The CDR3 loop spans 16 amino acids. V lost 0 bases to trimming and J lost 6 bases, with 18 bases between them. CDR3 DNA sequence: TGCGCCAGCAGCTTGGCCGGGGATATTAGGCGGCATGGCTACACCTTC. This codes for CASSLAGDIRRHGYTF. Full variable domain (outside the CDR3, taken from reference TRBV5-1 and TRBJ1-2): KAGVTQTPRYLIKTRGQQVTLSCSPISGHRSVSWYQQTPGQGLQFLFEYFSETQRNKGNFPGRFSGRQFSNSRSEMNVSTLELGDSALYLCASSLAGDIRRHGYTFGSGTRLTVV.

A note on this clone: The same CDR3 also results from other DNA sequences found in this sample. The J gene is TRBJ1-1, the V gene TRBV7-9; no reliable D call. This CDR3 region has 15 residues. The germline V gene has CDR1 SEHNR and CDR2 FQNEAQ (reference sequence). V lost 6 bases and J 0 bases, leaving 14 bases between the germline ends. The CDR3 DNA follows: TGTGCCAGCAGTCCACGACAAGGCTTGAACACTGAAGCTTTCTTT. Translated: CASSPRQGLNTEAFF. Variable domain in full (rest from reference TRBV7-9 and TRBJ1-1): DTGVSQNPRHKITKRGQNVTFRCDPISEHNRLYWYRQTLGQGPEFLTYFQNEAQLEKSRLLSDRFSAERPKGSFSTLEIQRTEQGDSAMYLCASSPRQGLNTEAFFGQGTRLTVV.

This chain uses TRBV25-1 with TRBJ1-2; no definite D call. V dropped 1 base and J dropped 4 bases, with 10 bases sitting between them. In germline, CDR1 is MGHDK, CDR2 SYGVNS. This CDR3 is 14 amino acids long. CDR3 bases: TGTGCCAGCAGTGAATCGTGGGCAGGCTATGGCTACACCTTC. This sequence encodes CASSESWAGYGYTF.

This chain joins TRBV24-1 and TRBJ1-1; D gene ambiguous. Germline CDR1 and CDR2: KGHDR and SFDVKD. The CDR3 extends over 13 amino acids. V lost 4 bases to trimming and J lost 5 bases, with 10 bases between them. The CDR3 nucleotides are TGTGCCACCAGTGAAGCCGGTGAGACTGAAGCTTTCTTT. Translation: CATSEAGETEAFF.

This CDR3 is CASSQPGGGGDSPLHF. The CDR3 bases are TGTGCCAGCAGCCAACCTGGCGGGGGAGGCGATTCACCCCTCCACTTT. The J gene is TRBJ1-6, the V gene TRBV3-1 (or the pseudogene TRBV3-2); D is perhaps TRBD1 (5 bases). Trimming took off 2 bases at V and 8 bases at J, with 16 bases between the two ends. Germline values: CDR1 LGHDT, CDR2 YNNKEL (reference sequence). This CDR3 is 16 amino acids long.

This clone was observed once. V and J are TRBV29-1 and TRBJ1-1; no firm D call. The V end lost 5 bases, the J end lost 0 bases, and 10 bases lay between the germline ends. CDR1 is SQVTM, CDR2 ANQGSEA, per germline. The CDR3 is 13 residues long. The CDR3 is CSVWEGVNTEAFF. CDR3 nucleotide sequence: TGCAGCGTTTGGGAGGGAGTGAACACTGAAGCTTTCTTT. Full variable domain (rest looked up from reference TRBV29-1 and TRBJ1-1): SAVISQKPSRDICQRGTSLTIQCQVDSQVTMMFWYRQQPGQSLTLIATANQGSEATYESGFVIDKFPISRPNLTFSTLTVSNMSPEDSSIYLCSVWEGVNTEAFFGQGTRLTVV.

The chain uses TRBV28 and TRBJ2-7; 9 positions match TRBD1. Germline CDR1 is MDHEN and CDR2 is SYDVKM. The CDR3 runs to 16 residues. V was clipped by 7 bases and J by 4 bases; unmatched bases: 14. The CDR3 DNA reads as TGTGCCAGCACCAACTCGTGGGGGACAGGGTCTTACGAGCAGTACTTC. It encodes CASTNSWGTGSYEQYF.

The chain recombines TRBV7-9 with TRBJ2-7, with 9 bases lining up with TRBD2. The CDR3 is made up of 14 amino acids. Losses at the gene ends were 6 bases for V and 2 bases for J; bases not matched to a gene: 5. Looked up from germline, CDR1 is SEHNR and CDR2 is FQNEAQ (reference sequence). The CDR3 sequence is CASRLAGLTYEQYF. CDR3 coding DNA: TGTGCCAGCAGGCTAGCGGGGCTAACCTACGAGCAGTACTTC. Drawing the rest from reference TRBV7-9 and TRBJ2-7, the complete variable domain is DTGVSQNPRHKITKRGQNVTFRCDPISEHNRLYWYRQTLGQGPEFLTYFQNEAQLEKSRLLSDRFSAERPKGSFSTLEIQRTEQGDSAMYLCASRLAGLTYEQYFGPGTRLTVT.

This chain connects TRBV28 to TRBJ1-1, with TRBD1 matching 10 bases. The CDR3 sequence is 14 residues long. Germline lookup yields CDR1 MDHEN and CDR2 SYDVKM. Trimming at V came to 6 bases and at J to 5 bases, leaving 6 bases not matched to a gene. CDR3 residues: CASRPGQGRTEAFF. The CDR3 nucleotides read TGTGCCAGCAGACCGGGACAGGGGCGGACTGAAGCTTTCTTT.

V and J are TRBV5-4 and TRBJ2-7; TRBD1 matches at 9 bases. V gave up 4 bases and J gave up 2 bases; unmatched junction bases: 7. This CDR3 has 15 residues. The germline V gene has CDR1 SGHNT and CDR2 YYREEE (reference sequence). CDR3 protein: CASSPGTGSTYEQYF. The DNA of the CDR3 is TGTGCCAGCAGCCCCGGGACAGGGAGCACCTACGAGCAGTACTTC.

In this sample, this clone turned up a few times. V gene TRBV5-4 combines with J gene TRBJ2-2; a weak D match, TRBD1 (6 bases). V was clipped by 0 bases and J by 3 bases, with 12 bases between them. CDR1 is SGHNT, CDR2 YYREEE, per germline (reference sequence). The length of the CDR3 is 16 residues. The CDR3 loop is CASSLDTGFDTGELFF. CDR3 nucleotide sequence: TGTGCCAGCAGCTTGGATACAGGGTTTGACACCGGGGAGCTGTTTTTT.

This clone was found a few times. This chain joins TRBV7-2 and TRBJ2-5, with 9 positions matching TRBD2. Trimming cost V 2 bases and J 0 bases; bases outside gene matches: 13. Germline V gene data show CDR1 as SGHTA and CDR2 as FQGNSA. The CDR3 sequence is 19 residues long. The CDR3 nucleotides are TGTGCCAGCAGCTTATACTTAATGGCGGCGGGGGGGAACCAAGAGACCCAGTACTTC. This translates into CASSLYLMAAGGNQETQYF.

The chain combines TRBV7-8 with TRBJ2-7; the D gene is possibly TRBD2 (5 bases). The germline V and J ends were trimmed by 4 bases and 0 bases, with 16 bases remaining between them. CDR1 is SGHVS, CDR2 FQNEAQ, per germline. The CDR3 is made up of 16 amino acids. CDR3 loop: CASSYTARRSSYEQYF. The CDR3 DNA sequence: TGTGCCAGCAGCTACACGGCCCGGAGGAGCTCCTACGAGCAGTACTTC.

Written as DNA, the CDR3 is TGTGCCAGCAGTTATTGGGGGACAGTGCCCTCACCACGGGCCTCCACAGATACGCAGTATTTT. It encodes CASSYWGTVPSPRASTDTQYF. This chain joins TRBV28 and TRBJ2-3; 7 bases match TRBD1. Germline CDR1 and CDR2: MDHEN and SYDVKM. Losses at the gene ends were 4 bases for V and 2 bases for J; bases not matched to a gene: 24. The CDR3 runs to 21 residues.

The rearrangement links TRBV2 to TRBJ1-5, with 7 bases that match TRBD1. There are 15 residues in the CDR3. J gave up 3 bases and V 5 bases, and 7 bases lay outside the gene matches. CDR1 is SNHLY, CDR2 FYNNEI, per germline. The CDR3 region is CASSRAGGNNQPQHF. The DNA of the CDR3 is TGTGCCAGCAGTCGAGCAGGGGGAAACAATCAGCCCCAGCATTTT. Looking up the rest from reference TRBV2 and TRBJ1-5 gives the full variable domain: EPEVTQTPSHQVTQMGQEVILRCVPISNHLYFYWYRQILGQKVEFLVSFYNNEISEKSEIFDDQFSVERPDGSNFTLKIRSTKLEDSAMYFCASSRAGGNNQPQHFGDGTRLSIL.

The chain links TRBV7-2 to TRBJ2-7; D ambiguous. CDR3 size: 16 residues. In germline, CDR1 is SGHTA, CDR2 FQGNSA. V was trimmed by 5 bases and J by 0 bases, leaving 17 bases between them. The DNA of the CDR3 is TGTGCCAGCAGCCCGCCCCAGCCCACAGCCTCCTACGAGCAGTACTTC. The encoded protein is CASSPPQPTASYEQYF. Together with reference TRBV7-2 and TRBJ2-7, the CDR3 gives the full variable domain: GAGVSQSPSNKVTEKGKDVELRCDPISGHTALYWYRQSLGQGLEFLIYFQGNSAPDKSGLPSDRFSAERTGGSVSTLTIQRTQQEDSAVYLCASSPPQPTASYEQYFGPGTRLTVT.

This sequence joins TRBV24-1 and TRBJ1-2; D perhaps matches TRBD1 (6 bases). The germline CDR1 and CDR2 sequences are KGHDR and SFDVKD. This CDR3 is built from 15 residues. The V end lost 3 bases, the J end lost 6 bases, and 16 bases lay between the germline ends. CDR3 DNA sequence: TGTGCCACCAGTGATCGCCGCAGGGGCGTCGATGGCTACACCTTC. Amino acid sequence: CATSDRRRGVDGYTF.